The clone carrying this T cell receptor beta chain has at least ten counts. The antigen is not known. Time point of the sample: pre-sensitization, week 0. As to treatment: therapeutic diphenylcyclopropenone sensitization with weekly scalp DPC. CDR3 length equals 14 residues. Germline values: CDR1 KGHDR, CDR2 SFDVKD. V gave up 5 bases and J gave up 3 bases; unmatched junction bases: 2. The library put unique molecular identifiers onto individual cDNA molecules. TCRdb redid the calling of the RACE reads with MiXCR, one entry per CDR3 protein. The profile shows roughly 250,000 distinct CDR3 sequences, about 8.6% of them singletons. This record belongs to a study of human T cells and chemical hapten exposure. Turning to the study itself: A 2 cm by 2 cm inner upper arm patch received 2% DPC for sensitization.

Study-wide results and limits: It was expanded TCRs that formed significantly more large CDR3 similarity clusters than controls did.

This rearrangement joins TRBV24-1 to TRBJ2-2; 7 bases line up with TRBD1. The source material was whole blood, sampled in connection with sensitization to the hapten diphenylcyclopropenone (DPC). The sequence was collected from a woman aged 40 to 55 with alopecia areata. Some clones in this sample may be carry-over from other donors' samples. CDR3 in DNA: TGTGCCACCAGTGGACAGGGATACACCGGGGAGCTGTTTTTT. Its translation is CATSGQGYTGELFF.